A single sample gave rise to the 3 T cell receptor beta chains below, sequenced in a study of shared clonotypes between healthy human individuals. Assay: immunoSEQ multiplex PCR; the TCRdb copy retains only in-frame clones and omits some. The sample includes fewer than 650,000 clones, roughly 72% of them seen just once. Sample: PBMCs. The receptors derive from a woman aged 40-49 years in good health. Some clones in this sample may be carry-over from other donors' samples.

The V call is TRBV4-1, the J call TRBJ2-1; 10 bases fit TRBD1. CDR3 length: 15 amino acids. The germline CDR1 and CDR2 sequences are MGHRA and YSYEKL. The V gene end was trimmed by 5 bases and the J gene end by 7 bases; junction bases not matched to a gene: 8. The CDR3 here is CASSFRQGAKNEQFF. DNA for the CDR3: TGCGCCAGCAGCTTCCGACAGGGGGCGAAGAATGAGCAGTTCTTC.

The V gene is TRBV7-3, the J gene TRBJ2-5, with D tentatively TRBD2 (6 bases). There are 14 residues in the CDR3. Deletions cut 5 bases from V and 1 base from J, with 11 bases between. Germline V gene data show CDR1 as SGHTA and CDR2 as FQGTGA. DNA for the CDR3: TGTGCCAGCAGCCCGATCGGGGGCCAAGAGACCCAGTACTTC. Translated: CASSPIGGQETQYF.

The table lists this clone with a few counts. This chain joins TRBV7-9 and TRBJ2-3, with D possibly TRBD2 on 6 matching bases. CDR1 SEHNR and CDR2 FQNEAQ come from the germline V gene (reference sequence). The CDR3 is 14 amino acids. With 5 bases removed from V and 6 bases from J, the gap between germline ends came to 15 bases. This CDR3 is CASSAPGAADTQYF. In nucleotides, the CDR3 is TGTGCCAGCAGCGCTCCGGGAGCCGCGGATACGCAGTATTTT.